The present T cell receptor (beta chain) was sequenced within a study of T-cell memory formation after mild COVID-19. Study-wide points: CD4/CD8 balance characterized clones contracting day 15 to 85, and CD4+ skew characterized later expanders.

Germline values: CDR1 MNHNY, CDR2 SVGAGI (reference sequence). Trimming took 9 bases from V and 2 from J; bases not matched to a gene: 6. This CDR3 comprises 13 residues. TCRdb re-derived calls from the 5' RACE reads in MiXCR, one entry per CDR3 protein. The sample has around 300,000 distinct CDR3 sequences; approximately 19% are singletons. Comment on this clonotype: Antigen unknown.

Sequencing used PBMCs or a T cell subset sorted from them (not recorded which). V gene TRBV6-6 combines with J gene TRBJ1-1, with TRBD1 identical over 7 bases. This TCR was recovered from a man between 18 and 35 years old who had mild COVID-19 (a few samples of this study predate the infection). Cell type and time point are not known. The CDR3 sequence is CASKGQFNTEAFF. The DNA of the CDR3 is TGTGCCAGTAAGGGACAGTTTAACACTGAAGCTTTCTTT.